A selection of T cell receptor beta chains follows, all from one sample in a study of metastatic and nonmetastatic thyroid tumors. With MiXCR, TCRdb called clones anew from the PCR reads. The sample contains 15,000 to 20,000 clones, roughly 34% of which appear only once. Source material: tumor tissue. The receptor source for this set is a male donor with papillary thyroid cancer or a benign thyroid nodule (not recorded which). Some clones in this sample may be carry-over from other donors' samples. CDR3s include the opening cysteine and the closing phenylalanine or tryptophan. A D gene is named only where the DNA matches it firmly. Some rows mark clone size as missing; the rest say once, few, many or name a class of expanded clone.

cdr3_aa	cdr3_nt	v_call	j_call	d_call	clone_size
CAWSVRGGSETQYF	TGTGCCTGGAGTGTACGAGGGGGTTCCGAGACCCAGTACTTC	TRBV30	TRBJ2-5	NA	many
CASSAGRNTEAFF	TGTGCCAGCAGCGCAGGGAGGAACACTGAAGCTTTCTTT	TRBV6-1	TRBJ1-1	NA	NA
CDSSPYDSSTAFF	TGTGACAGCAGCCCCTACGACAGCAGTACCGCTTTCTTT	TRBV5-5	TRBJ1-1	NA	NA
CSARATSVAFCDTQYF	TGCAGTGCTAGAGCGACTAGCGTGGCGTTTTGCGATACGCAGTATTTT	TRBV20-1	TRBJ2-3	TRBD2	NA
CASSRDSLNTEAFF	TGCGCCAGCAGCCGGGACAGCCTGAACACTGAAGCTTTCTTT	TRBV5-1	TRBJ1-1	TRBD1	NA
CATSGGTGRGNEQFF	TGTGCCACCAGTGGGGGGACAGGAAGGGGGAATGAGCAGTTCTTC	TRBV24-1	TRBJ2-1	TRBD1	medium-sized
CASTLLAGGDHEQYF	TGTGCCAGCACGCTACTAGCGGGAGGGGACCACGAGCAGTACTTC	TRBV7-2	TRBJ2-7	TRBD2	many
CAISDPRNEQYF	TGTGCCATCAGTGATCCCCGAAACGAGCAGTACTTC	TRBV10-3	TRBJ2-7	NA	medium-sized
CASSSIGGQPQETQYF	TGTGCCAGCAGTTCAATCGGGGGACAGCCCCAAGAGACCCAGTACTTC	TRBV28	TRBJ2-5	NA	many
CASSSYGNPQAFF	TGTGCCAGCAGCTCCTACGGAAACCCTCAAGCTTTCTTT	TRBV11-3	TRBJ1-1	NA	many
CASSLTATNEKLFF	TGCGCCAGCAGCCTCACAGCAACTAATGAAAAACTGTTTTTT	TRBV5-1	TRBJ1-4	NA	NA
CASSSNRELFF	TGTGCCAGCAGTTCTAACAGGGAACTGTTTTTT	TRBV28	TRBJ1-4	NA	NA
CSASLQGIDGYTF	TGCAGTGCTAGCCTACAGGGTATCGATGGCTACACCTTC	TRBV20-1	TRBJ1-2	NA	NA
CASCLGQGANAKLIF	TGTGCCAGCTGCCTCGGACAGGGGGCTAATGCAAAACTGATTTTT	TRBV28	TRBJ1-4	TRBD1	NA
CSASGRNSYEQYF	TGCAGTGCTAGTGGGCGGAACTCCTACGAGCAGTACTTC	TRBV20-1	TRBJ2-7	NA	many